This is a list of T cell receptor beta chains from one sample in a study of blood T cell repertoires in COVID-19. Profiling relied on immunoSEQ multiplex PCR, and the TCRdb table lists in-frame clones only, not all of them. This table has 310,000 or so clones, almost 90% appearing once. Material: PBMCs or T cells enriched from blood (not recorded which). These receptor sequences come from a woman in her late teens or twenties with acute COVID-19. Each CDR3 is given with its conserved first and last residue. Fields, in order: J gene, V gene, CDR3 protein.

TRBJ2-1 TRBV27 CASSSGYVGDEQFF
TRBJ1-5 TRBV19 CASSAPPQAGSNQPQHF
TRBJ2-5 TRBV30 CAWSVGLAGMETQYF
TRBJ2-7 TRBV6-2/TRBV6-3 CASSPLEGGKSSYEQYF
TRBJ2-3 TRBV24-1 CATSDSGGPNPPDTQYF
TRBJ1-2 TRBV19 CASRDRILVYGYTF
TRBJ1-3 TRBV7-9 CASSLALRTNGNTIYF
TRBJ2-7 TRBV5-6 CASSPPQQALTYEQYF
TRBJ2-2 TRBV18 CASSPGWGQVPRLGQRENTGELFF
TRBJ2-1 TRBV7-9 CASSVSGTSGYNEQFF
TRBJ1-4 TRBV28 CASRLRGRYEKLFF
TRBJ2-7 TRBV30 CAWSVGTGGPYEQYF
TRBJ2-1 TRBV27 CASRLTRTSQNEQFF
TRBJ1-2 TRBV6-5 CASSQTANYGYTF
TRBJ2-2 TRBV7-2 CASSLAPGTANTGELFF